A selection of T cell receptor beta chains follows, all from one sample in a study of blood T cell repertoires in COVID-19. Profiled with immunoSEQ multiplex PCR; TCRdb holds only in-frame clones, not every one. The table lists about 120,000 clones, about 86% of them singletons. Sequences were obtained from peripheral blood. The receptor source for this set is a woman aged 45-60 years with acute or convalescent COVID-19. The conserved cysteine and the conserved F or W are not part of the CDR3 here.

j_call v_call cdr3_aa
TRBJ2-2 TRBV9 ASSVGGRGTGELF
TRBJ1-6 TRBV11-3 ASSPRTGDSPLH
TRBJ1-2 TRBV9 ASSTEGQNYGYT
TRBJ2-5 TRBV5-1 ASSPGGGETQY
TRBJ1-2 TRBV3-1/TRBV3-2 ASSQVLGYT
TRBJ2-1 TRBV19 ASSSLWGSGRIGEQF
TRBJ2-3 TRBV5-4 ASSPDRRNRHSSTDTQY
TRBJ1-3 TRBV7-2 ASSLAGTGGSGNTIY
TRBJ1-1 TRBV6-2/TRBV6-3 ASSFSLTEAF
TRBJ1-1 TRBV27 ASSSLKGARTEAF
TRBJ2-1 TRBV3-1/TRBV3-2 ASSQLVTSDYNEQF
TRBJ2-4 TRBV13 ASSYGLGGDIQY
TRBJ2-7 TRBV30 ALEWTGQYEQY
TRBJ1-2 TRBV3-1/TRBV3-2 ASSQTGGYGYT
TRBJ1-2 TRBV7-2 ASSLATPPTGGAHYGYT
TRBJ1-1 TRBV5-1 ASSSDSTNTEAF
TRBJ2-7 TRBV19 ASSRPGADEQY
TRBJ1-1 TRBV5-4 ASSSSQTLEITEAF
TRBJ1-4 TRBV7-9 ASSQGSEKLF
TRBJ2-2 TRBV5-1 ASSSLVLAGDTGELF